The 14 T cell receptor beta chains reported below all come from one sample, sequenced in a study of blood T cell repertoires in COVID-19. TCRdb's copy holds only in-frame clones and misses some; the assay was immunoSEQ multiplex PCR. There are 150,000 to 190,000 clones in the sample; around 74% occur only once, and about 4% lies in the top ten. Sequenced input: peripheral blood. These receptors were taken from a woman of 80 years or more with acute or convalescent COVID-19.

The chain has TRBV5-6 and TRBJ2-1, with D maybe TRBD2 (5 bases). V was shortened by 1 base and J by 2 bases, with 13 bases between the two germline ends. From germline, CDR1 is SGHDT and CDR2 YYEEEE. The CDR3 consists of 16 residues. The CDR3 DNA sequence: TGTGCCAGCAGCTTGCTCAAGGGAGAGCCCTACAATGAGCAGTTCTTC. Its translation: CASSLLKGEPYNEQFF.

The CDR3 sequence: CASSIDRAPEKLFF. The CDR3 DNA reads as TGTGCCAGTAGTATAGATCGCGCCCCTGAAAAACTGTTTTTT. The rearrangement links TRBV19 to TRBJ1-4; D uncertain. The germline CDR1 and CDR2 sequences are LNHDA and SQIVND (reference sequence). This CDR3 has 14 residues. The germline V and J ends were trimmed by 0 bases and 7 bases, with 9 bases remaining between them.

The V and J genes are TRBV3-1 (or the pseudogene TRBV3-2) and TRBJ2-1; tentatively, D is TRBD2 (6 bases). Trimming shortened V by 4 bases and J by 10 bases, and 14 bases separated the two germline ends. The CDR3 totals 13 residues. The germline gives CDR1 LGHDT, CDR2 YNNKEL (reference sequence). CDR3 coding DNA: TGTGCCAGCAGCCCAGACCGGGGGAGGGAGCAGTTCTTC. It encodes CASSPDRGREQFF.

V is TRBV3-1 (or the pseudogene TRBV3-2) and J is TRBJ2-7; D is perhaps TRBD2 (5 bases). The CDR3 has 12 amino acids. Trimming shortened V by 6 bases and J by 7 bases, and 13 bases separated the two germline ends. Germline-derived CDR1 and CDR2 are LGHDT and YNNKEL (reference sequence). The CDR3 spells CASSVLGSEQYF. The CDR3 nucleotides read TGTGCCAGCAGTGTACTAGGCTCTGAGCAGTACTTC.

This rearrangement joins TRBV18 to TRBJ1-1, with unresolved D. The CDR3 runs to 17 residues. V was shortened by 3 bases and J by 3 bases, with 20 bases between the two germline ends. CDR1 is KGHSH and CDR2 is LQKENI in the germline V gene. The CDR3 bases are TGTGCCAGCTCACCCATCAGTCTAGGCGGCGCGGACACTGAAGCTTTCTTT. Encoded protein: CASSPISLGGADTEAFF.

This chain uses TRBV19 with TRBJ2-3; 7 bases match TRBD2. Germline V gives CDR1 LNHDA, CDR2 SQIVND (reference sequence). The ends lost 1 base at V and 3 bases at J; junction bases unmatched: 4. The CDR3 totals 15 residues. CDR3 bases: TGTGCCAGTAGTATAGGGGGGGGAGGGACAGATACGCAGTATTTT. Amino acid sequence: CASSIGGGGTDTQYF.

The chain couples TRBV3-1 (or the pseudogene TRBV3-2) to TRBJ2-7; 8 bases are a match to TRBD1. The V gene end was trimmed by 0 bases and the J gene end by 7 bases; junction bases not matched to a gene: 11. In germline, CDR1 is LGHDT, CDR2 YNNKEL (reference sequence). The CDR3 length is 16 residues. The chain's CDR3 is CASSQDHRQGSGEQYF. CDR3 sequence (DNA): TGTGCCAGCAGCCAAGATCACAGACAGGGGTCGGGGGAGCAGTACTTC.

Here the CDR3 DNA reads TGTGCCTGGAGTGGATTAAGCGGGTCCCTCAATGAGCAGTTCTTC. Translation: CAWSGLSGSLNEQFF. The J gene is TRBJ2-1, the V gene TRBV30; the D gene is possibly TRBD2 (6 bases). Trimming took 1 base from V and 6 from J, leaving 16 bases between them. Germline V gene sequence: CDR1 GTSNPN, CDR2 SVGIG (reference sequence). The CDR3 totals 15 residues.

The chain couples TRBV5-8 to TRBJ2-5, with TRBD1 matching 10 bases. The CDR3 runs to 16 residues. Germline V gene sequence: CDR1 SGHTS, CDR2 YDEGEE. V lost 0 bases, J lost 4 bases, and 6 bases stayed unmatched. The CDR3 nucleotides read TGTGCCAGCAGCTTGGGACAGGGGGCGCAGGGAGAGACCCAGTACTTC. It encodes CASSLGQGAQGETQYF.

The V and J genes are TRBV20-1 and TRBJ1-2; possibly TRBD1 for D (5 bases). The V and J ends lost 4 bases and 4 bases respectively, with 7 bases between them. Germline lookup yields CDR1 DFQATT and CDR2 SNEGSKA (reference sequence). The CDR3 runs to 11 residues. CDR3 sequence reads: CSATTGYGYTF. CDR3 nucleotides: TGCAGTGCTACAACAGGCTATGGCTACACCTTC.

V and J are TRBV6-2 or TRBV6-3 and TRBJ1-5; the match to TRBD1 covers 9 bases. This CDR3 is 14 amino acids long. After removal of 6 bases from V and 4 bases from J, the junction contained 4 bases not matched to a gene. Germline V lookup: CDR1 MNHEY, CDR2 SVGEGT. The CDR3 DNA sequence: TGTGCCAGCAGCTTCGGACAGGGGAATCAGCCCCAGCATTTT. It yields the protein CASSFGQGNQPQHF.

This clone was counted only a few times. CDR3 nucleotides: TGTGCCAGCAGCCCATACGCGCGGACAGTTGAAGCTTTCTTT. This sequence encodes CASSPYARTVEAFF. V is TRBV27 and J is TRBJ1-1; a weak D match, TRBD1 (6 bases). The CDR3 covers 14 residues. Trimming took off 6 bases at V and 7 bases at J, with 18 bases between the two ends. CDR1 and CDR2 (germline): MNHEY, SMNVEV (reference sequence).

The chain couples TRBV5-1 to TRBJ2-7; 9 bases fit TRBD1. The CDR3 extends over 15 amino acids. Germline V gives CDR1 SGHRS, CDR2 YFSETQ. The V gene end was trimmed by 4 bases and the J gene end by 7 bases; junction bases not matched to a gene: 12. The CDR3 loop is CASSGGTGQRGEQYF. CDR3 nucleotides: TGCGCCAGCAGCGGAGGGACAGGGCAGAGGGGAGAGCAGTACTTC.

The chain uses TRBV18 and TRBJ1-5, with 8 bases identical to TRBD1. The trim removed 2 bases at V and 5 bases at J, leaving 5 bases unmatched. CDR3 length: 15 amino acids. Germline CDR1 is KGHSH and CDR2 is LQKENI. The DNA for the CDR3 is TGTGCCAGCTCACCAAATGGACAGGGCGATCAGCCCCAGCATTTT. Translation: CASSPNGQGDQPQHF.